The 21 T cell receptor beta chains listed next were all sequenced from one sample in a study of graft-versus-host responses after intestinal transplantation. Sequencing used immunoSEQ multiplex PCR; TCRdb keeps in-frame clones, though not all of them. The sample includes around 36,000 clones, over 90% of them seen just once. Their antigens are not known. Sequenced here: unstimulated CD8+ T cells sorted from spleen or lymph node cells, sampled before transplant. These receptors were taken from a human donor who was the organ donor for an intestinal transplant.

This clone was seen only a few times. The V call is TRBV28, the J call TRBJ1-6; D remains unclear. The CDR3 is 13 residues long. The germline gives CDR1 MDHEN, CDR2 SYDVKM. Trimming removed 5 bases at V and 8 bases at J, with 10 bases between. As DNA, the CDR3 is TGTGCCAGCAGTCCTCCGGGTGATTCACCCCTCCACTTT. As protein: CASSPPGDSPLHF.

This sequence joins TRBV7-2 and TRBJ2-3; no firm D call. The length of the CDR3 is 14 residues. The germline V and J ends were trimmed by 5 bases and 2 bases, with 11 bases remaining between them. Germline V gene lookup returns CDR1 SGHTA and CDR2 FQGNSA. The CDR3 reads CASSPKTVTDTQYF. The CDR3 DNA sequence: TGTGCCAGCAGCCCAAAAACAGTCACAGATACGCAGTATTTT.

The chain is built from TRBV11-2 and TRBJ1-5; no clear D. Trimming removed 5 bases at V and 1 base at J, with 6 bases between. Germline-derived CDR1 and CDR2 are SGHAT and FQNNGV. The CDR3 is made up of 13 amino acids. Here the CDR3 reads CASSPDSNQPQHF. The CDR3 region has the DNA TGTGCCAGCAGCCCCGACAGCAATCAGCCCCAGCATTTT.

For the CDR3, the DNA is TGCGCCAGCAGCCAAAACCTAGCGACGAACACCGGGGAGCTGTTTTTT. Its protein product is CASSQNLATNTGELFF. The chain uses TRBV4-3 and TRBJ2-2, with D possibly being TRBD2 (6 bases). With 2 bases removed from V and 0 bases from J, the gap between germline ends came to 10 bases. CDR1 is LGHNA and CDR2 is YSLEER in the germline V gene. The CDR3 length is 16 residues.

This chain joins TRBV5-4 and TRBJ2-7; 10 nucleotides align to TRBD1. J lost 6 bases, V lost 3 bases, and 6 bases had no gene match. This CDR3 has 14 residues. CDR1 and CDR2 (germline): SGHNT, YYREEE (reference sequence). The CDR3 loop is CASSWGQGSGEQYF. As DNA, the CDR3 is TGTGCCAGCAGCTGGGGACAGGGGTCAGGCGAGCAGTACTTC.

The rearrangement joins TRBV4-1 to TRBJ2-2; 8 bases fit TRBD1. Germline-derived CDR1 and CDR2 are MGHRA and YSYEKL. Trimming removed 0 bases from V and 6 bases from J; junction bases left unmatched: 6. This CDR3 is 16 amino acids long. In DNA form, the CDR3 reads TGCGCCAGCAGCCAAGAGGGCAGGGGGCTAGCCGGGGAGCTGTTTTTT. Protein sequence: CASSQEGRGLAGELFF.

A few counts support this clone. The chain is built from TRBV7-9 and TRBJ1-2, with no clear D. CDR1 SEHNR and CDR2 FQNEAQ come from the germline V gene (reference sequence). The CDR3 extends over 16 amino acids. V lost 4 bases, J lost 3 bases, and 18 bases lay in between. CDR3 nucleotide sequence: TGTGCCAGCAGCTCCCTTTCCTTGGGCCGGCACTATGGCTACACCTTC. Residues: CASSSLSLGRHYGYTF.

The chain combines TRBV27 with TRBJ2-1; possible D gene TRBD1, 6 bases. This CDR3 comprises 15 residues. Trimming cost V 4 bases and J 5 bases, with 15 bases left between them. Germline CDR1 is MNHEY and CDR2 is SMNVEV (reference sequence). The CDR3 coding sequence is TGTGCCAGCAGTTCATGGGACCGGACAGACAATGAGCAGTTCTTC. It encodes CASSSWDRTDNEQFF.

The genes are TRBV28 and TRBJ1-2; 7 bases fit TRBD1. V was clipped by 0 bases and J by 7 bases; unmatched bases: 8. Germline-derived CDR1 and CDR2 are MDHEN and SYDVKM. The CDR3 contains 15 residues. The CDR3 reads CASSLWRGQAIGYTF. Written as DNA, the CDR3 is TGTGCCAGCAGTTTATGGAGAGGACAGGCAATTGGCTACACCTTC.

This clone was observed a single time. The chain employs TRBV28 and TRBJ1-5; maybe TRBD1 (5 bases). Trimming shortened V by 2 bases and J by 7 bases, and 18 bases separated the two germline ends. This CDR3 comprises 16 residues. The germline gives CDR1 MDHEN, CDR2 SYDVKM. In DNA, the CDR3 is TGTGCCAGCAGTTTACTCCCCACGGGGCCCGAACAGCCCCAGCATTTT. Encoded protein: CASSLLPTGPEQPQHF.

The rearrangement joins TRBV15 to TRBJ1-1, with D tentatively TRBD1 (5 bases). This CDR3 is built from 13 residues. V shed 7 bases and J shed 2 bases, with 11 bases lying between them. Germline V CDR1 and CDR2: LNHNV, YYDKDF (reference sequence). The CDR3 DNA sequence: TGTGCCACCACAGGGAACAAAAACACTGAAGCTTTCTTT. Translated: CATTGNKNTEAFF.

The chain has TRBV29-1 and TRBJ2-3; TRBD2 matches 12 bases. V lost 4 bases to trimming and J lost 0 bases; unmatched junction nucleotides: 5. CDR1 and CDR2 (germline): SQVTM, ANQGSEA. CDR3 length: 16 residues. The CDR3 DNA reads TGCAGCGTTGGCCTAGCGGGGGGGTATAGCACAGATACGCAGTATTTT. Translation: CSVGLAGGYSTDTQYF.

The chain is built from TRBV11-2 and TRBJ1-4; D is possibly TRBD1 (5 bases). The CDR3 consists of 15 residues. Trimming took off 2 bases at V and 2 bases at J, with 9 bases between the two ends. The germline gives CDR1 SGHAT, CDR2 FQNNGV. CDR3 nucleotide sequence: TGTGCCAGCAGCTTACTGGGACGTACTAATGAAAAACTGTTTTTT. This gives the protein CASSLLGRTNEKLFF. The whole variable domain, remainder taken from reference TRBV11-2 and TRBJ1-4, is EAGVAQSPRYKIIEKRQSVAFWCNPISGHATLYWYQQILGQGPKLLIQFQNNGVVDDSQLPKDRFSAERLKGVDSTLKIQPAKLEDSAVYLCASSLLGRTNEKLFFGSGTQLSVL.

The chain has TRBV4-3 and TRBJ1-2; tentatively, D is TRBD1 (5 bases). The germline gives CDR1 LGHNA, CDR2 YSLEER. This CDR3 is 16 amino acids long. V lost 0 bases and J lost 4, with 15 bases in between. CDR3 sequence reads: CASSQESAGMGYGYTF. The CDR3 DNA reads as TGCGCCAGCAGCCAAGAAAGCGCAGGGATGGGCTATGGCTACACCTTC.

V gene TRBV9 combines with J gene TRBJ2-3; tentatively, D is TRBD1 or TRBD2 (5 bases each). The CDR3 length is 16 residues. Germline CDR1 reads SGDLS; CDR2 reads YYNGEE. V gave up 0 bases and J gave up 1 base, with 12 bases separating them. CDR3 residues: CASSVVEGPGTDTQYF. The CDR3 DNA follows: TGTGCCAGCAGCGTAGTTGAGGGACCGGGCACAGATACGCAGTATTTT.

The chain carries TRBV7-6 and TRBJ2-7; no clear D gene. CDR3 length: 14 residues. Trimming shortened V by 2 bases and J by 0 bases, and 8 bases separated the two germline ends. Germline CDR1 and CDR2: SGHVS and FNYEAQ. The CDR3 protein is CASSLYGNSYEQYF. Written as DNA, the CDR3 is TGTGCCAGCAGCTTATACGGAAACTCCTACGAGCAGTACTTC.

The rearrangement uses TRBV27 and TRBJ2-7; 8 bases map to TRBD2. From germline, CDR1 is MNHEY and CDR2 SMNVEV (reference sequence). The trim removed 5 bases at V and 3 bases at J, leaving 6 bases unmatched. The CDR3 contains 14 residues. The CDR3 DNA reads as TGTGCCAGCAGTCCCTTCGGGGGGGGCTACGAGCAGTACTTC. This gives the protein CASSPFGGGYEQYF.

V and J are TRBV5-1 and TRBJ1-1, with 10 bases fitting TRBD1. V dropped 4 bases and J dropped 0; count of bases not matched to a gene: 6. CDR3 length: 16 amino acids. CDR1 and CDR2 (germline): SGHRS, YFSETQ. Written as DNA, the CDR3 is TGCGCCAGCAGCCCCCGGGACAGGGGCATGAACACTGAAGCTTTCTTT. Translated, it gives CASSPRDRGMNTEAFF.

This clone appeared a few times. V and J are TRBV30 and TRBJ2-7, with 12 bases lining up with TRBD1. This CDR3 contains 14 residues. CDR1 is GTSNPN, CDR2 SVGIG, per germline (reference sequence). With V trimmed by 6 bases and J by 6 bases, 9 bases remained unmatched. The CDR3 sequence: CACNIRDRGREQYF. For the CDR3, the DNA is TGTGCCTGCAATATCCGGGACAGGGGGCGCGAGCAGTACTTC.

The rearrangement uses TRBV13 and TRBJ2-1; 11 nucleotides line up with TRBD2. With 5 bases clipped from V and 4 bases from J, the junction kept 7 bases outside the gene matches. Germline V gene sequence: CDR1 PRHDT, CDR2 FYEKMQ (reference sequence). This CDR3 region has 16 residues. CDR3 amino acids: CASSPIAGGLYNEQFF. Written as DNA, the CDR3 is TGTGCCAGCAGCCCAATAGCGGGGGGGCTTTACAATGAGCAGTTCTTC.

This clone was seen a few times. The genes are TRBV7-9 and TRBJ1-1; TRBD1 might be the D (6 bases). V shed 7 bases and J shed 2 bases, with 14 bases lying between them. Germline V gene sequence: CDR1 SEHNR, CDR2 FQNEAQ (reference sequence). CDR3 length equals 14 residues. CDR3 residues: CASTGGRPNTEAFF. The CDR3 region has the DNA TGTGCCAGCACCGGGGGCAGGCCCAACACTGAAGCTTTCTTT.